The 26 T cell receptor beta chains reported below all come from one sample, sequenced in a study of T cell responses to AZD1222 COVID-19 vaccine. The table came from immunoSEQ multiplex PCR; TCRdb's copy has only in-frame clones and leaves some out. The table shows around 99,000 clones, with about 90% occurring only once. The sequenced sample was peripheral blood, obtained on day 0 of AZD1222 vaccination. These receptors all stem from an adult in good health.

This chain links TRBV5-1 with TRBJ2-5; 7 bases are shared with TRBD2. Germline CDR1 reads SGHRS; CDR2 reads YFSETQ. The CDR3 loop spans 14 amino acids. Trimming took 8 bases from V and 5 from J; bases not matched to a gene: 12. The CDR3 bases are TGCGCCAGAGTTTTTGGGGGAGGGGACGAGACCCAGTACTTC. It translates to CARVFGGGDETQYF.

The rearrangement uses TRBV7-9 and TRBJ1-1; D might be TRBD1 (6 bases). The CDR3 is 13 residues long. V was cut by 2 bases and J by 5 bases, with 9 bases left in between. The germline V gene encodes CDR1 SEHNR and CDR2 FQNEAQ (reference sequence). In nucleotides, the CDR3 is TGTGCCAGCAGCTTAATCAGGGGTACTGAAGCTTTCTTT. Translation gives CASSLIRGTEAFF.

The genes are TRBV7-3 and TRBJ2-2; the match to TRBD1 covers 10 bases. V dropped 6 bases and J dropped 4; count of bases not matched to a gene: 5. Germline V lookup: CDR1 SGHTA, CDR2 FQGTGA. The CDR3 length is 15 residues. The CDR3 bases are TGTGCCAGCAGTTGGGACAGGGGCTTCACCGGGGAGCTGTTTTTT. Protein product: CASSWDRGFTGELFF.

CDR3 sequence reads: CAISNRGGNEKLFF. The CDR3 DNA reads as TGTGCCATCAGTAACAGGGGGGGAAATGAAAAACTGTTTTTT. V and J are TRBV10-3 and TRBJ1-4, with 8 bases identical to TRBD1. There are 14 residues in the CDR3. The ends lost 5 bases at V and 5 bases at J; junction bases unmatched: 4. Germline assignment: CDR1 ENHRY and CDR2 SYGVKD.

This sequence joins TRBV11-2 and TRBJ1-4, with TRBD1 matching 7 bases. The germline CDR1 and CDR2 sequences are SGHAT and FQNNGV. V was clipped by 0 bases and J by 8 bases; unmatched bases: 9. The CDR3 contains 16 residues. CDR3 amino acids: CASSLDQTGSREKLFF. CDR3 DNA: TGTGCCAGCAGCTTAGATCAGACAGGGAGTCGGGAAAAACTGTTTTTT.

The V gene is TRBV7-9, the J gene TRBJ1-1; D may be TRBD1 (5 bases). The V end lost 0 bases, the J end lost 4 bases, and 15 bases lay between the germline ends. The CDR3 has 16 amino acids. Germline lookup yields CDR1 SEHNR and CDR2 FQNEAQ (reference sequence). CDR3 nucleotide sequence: TGTGCCAGCAGCTTAGCCCATAATGGGGCTGCCACTGAAGCTTTCTTT. It codes for CASSLAHNGAATEAFF. Full variable domain (outside the CDR3, taken from reference TRBV7-9 and TRBJ1-1): DTGVSQNPRHKITKRGQNVTFRCDPISEHNRLYWYRQTLGQGPEFLTYFQNEAQLEKSRLLSDRFSAERPKGSFSTLEIQRTEQGDSAMYLCASSLAHNGAATEAFFGQGTRLTVV.

This chain connects TRBV19 to TRBJ2-7, with D uncertain. The ends were cut back, 3 bases at V and 4 bases at J, with 13 bases in the middle. This CDR3 contains 14 residues. Germline V CDR1 and CDR2: LNHDA, SQIVND (reference sequence). The CDR3 region is CASSIFGQLYEQYF. In nucleotides, the CDR3 is TGTGCCAGTAGTATTTTTGGGCAGCTGTACGAGCAGTACTTC.

The chain links TRBV5-1 to TRBJ2-7; D may be TRBD2 (6 bases). This CDR3 is built from 15 residues. From germline, CDR1 is SGHRS and CDR2 YFSETQ. V lost 4 bases and J 4 bases, leaving 18 bases between the germline ends. The CDR3 protein is CASSPVVAGRYEQYF. The CDR3 coding sequence is TGCGCCAGCAGCCCAGTAGTGGCGGGAAGGTACGAGCAGTACTTC. Based on the CDR3 plus reference TRBV5-1 and TRBJ2-7, the full variable domain is KAGVTQTPRYLIKTRGQQVTLSCSPISGHRSVSWYQQTPGQGLQFLFEYFSETQRNKGNFPGRFSGRQFSNSRSEMNVSTLELGDSALYLCASSPVVAGRYEQYFGPGTRLTVT.

The chain is built from TRBV7-9 and TRBJ2-5; possibly TRBD2 for D (6 bases). The CDR3 loop spans 13 amino acids. CDR1 is SEHNR and CDR2 is FQNEAQ in the germline V gene (reference sequence). Trimming stripped 4 bases from V and 5 bases from J, with 11 bases between. CDR3 nucleotide sequence: TGTGCCAGCAGCTCACTAGCTTCGGAGACCCAGTACTTC. Its translation is CASSSLASETQYF.

In its sample, this clone was seen once. This rearrangement joins TRBV11-3 to TRBJ2-2; 10 bases line up with TRBD1. Germline CDR1 is SGHNT and CDR2 is YENEEA. The CDR3 sequence is 15 residues long. Unmatched junction bases numbered 7, after V lost 5 bases and J lost 7 bases. CDR3 sequence: CASSRTGGSGGELFF. The CDR3 coding sequence is TGTGCCAGCAGCCGGACAGGGGGGAGTGGCGGGGAGCTGTTTTTT.

The V and J genes are TRBV6-5 and TRBJ2-2; possible D gene TRBD1, 6 bases. This CDR3 has 13 amino acids. Germline V lookup: CDR1 MNHEY, CDR2 SVGAGI. V lost 6 bases and J lost 6, with 11 bases in between. This chain's CDR3 is CASRYDRSGELFF. DNA for the CDR3: TGTGCCAGCAGATACGACAGGTCCGGGGAGCTGTTTTTT.

The J gene is TRBJ1-2, the V gene TRBV7-9, with D perhaps matching TRBD1 (6 bases). The CDR3 is 15 amino acids. Germline V lookup: CDR1 SEHNR, CDR2 FQNEAQ (reference sequence). The V and J ends lost 4 bases and 7 bases respectively, with 19 bases between them. The CDR3: CASSSRAGGAGGYTF. CDR3 bases: TGTGCCAGCAGCTCCAGGGCGGGGGGCGCGGGTGGCTACACCTTC.

The chain recombines TRBV6-5 with TRBJ2-3, with TRBD2 matching over 9 bases. The CDR3 has 14 amino acids. With 6 bases clipped from V and 3 bases from J, the junction kept 4 bases outside the gene matches. The V gene's germline CDR1 is MNHEY and CDR2 SVGAGI. The CDR3 nucleotides are TGTGCCAGCAGGCGGGGGGGCGGAACAGATACGCAGTATTTT. This translates into CASRRGGGTDTQYF.

Written as DNA, the CDR3 is TGTGCCAGCAGCTCGGGACAGGGGGTGCCGCGCGGGCTGTTTTTT. Protein product: CASSSGQGVPRGLFF. The chain has TRBV6-6 and TRBJ1-4, with 11 bases aligning to TRBD1. J lost 14 bases, V lost 6 bases, and 14 bases had no gene match. CDR1 and CDR2 from the germline V gene are MNHNY and SVGAGI (reference sequence). CDR3 length equals 15 residues.

The chain employs TRBV9 and TRBJ2-3, with D unclear. Trimming removed 4 bases at V and 5 bases at J, with 11 bases between. From germline, CDR1 is SGDLS and CDR2 YYNGEE. The CDR3 covers 13 residues. As DNA, the CDR3 is TGTGCCAGCAGCCCCCACCCCCTAGATACGCAGTATTTT. Its protein product is CASSPHPLDTQYF.

The CDR3 DNA follows: TGTGCCAGCAGTTACGCGAGGGGAAATCGGGGTGAAAAACTGTTTTTT. Translation gives CASSYARGNRGEKLFF. The genes are TRBV6-5 and TRBJ1-4, with D tentatively TRBD1 (5 bases). Germline V gene sequence: CDR1 MNHEY, CDR2 SVGAGI. V was shortened by 2 bases and J by 7 bases, with 17 bases between the two germline ends. The CDR3 is made up of 16 amino acids.

Details on this clone: At the DNA level, this CDR3 is encoded by other sequences in the same sample as well. The chain couples TRBV2 to TRBJ2-1; D remains ambiguous. The CDR3 loop spans 11 amino acids. V was pared by 3 bases and J by 4 bases, with 1 base between. Germline V gene lookup returns CDR1 SNHLY and CDR2 FYNNEI. This CDR3 is CASSDYNEQFF. The CDR3 coding sequence is TGTGCCAGCAGTGATTACAATGAGCAGTTCTTC.

The chain's CDR3 is CATSRDRVSTGELFF. The CDR3 DNA follows: TGTGCCACCAGCCGGGACAGGGTGTCCACCGGGGAGCTGTTTTTT. The chain combines TRBV15 with TRBJ2-2; 9 bases fit TRBD1. The CDR3 runs to 15 residues. V was pared by 5 bases and J by 4 bases, with 5 bases of the junction left unmatched. CDR1 LNHNV and CDR2 YYDKDF come from the germline V gene (reference sequence).

The J gene is TRBJ1-4, the V gene TRBV7-2; D is unresolved. This CDR3 comprises 15 residues. Germline values: CDR1 SGHTA, CDR2 FQGNSA. The germline V and J ends were trimmed by 1 base and 5 bases, with 11 bases remaining between them. CDR3 protein: CASSLVPENNEKLFF. CDR3 nucleotide sequence: TGTGCCAGCAGCTTAGTTCCAGAGAACAATGAAAAACTGTTTTTT.

The chain joins TRBV3-1 (or the pseudogene TRBV3-2) to TRBJ2-1, with 8 bases lining up with TRBD2. From germline, CDR1 is LGHDT and CDR2 YNNKEL (reference sequence). The CDR3 contains 14 residues. Germline trimming cut 3 bases from V and 5 bases from J; bases unmatched to any gene: 3. The DNA for the CDR3 is TGTGCCAGCAGCCACCGGGAGGGGCACAATGAGCAGTTCTTC. Its translation: CASSHREGHNEQFF.

In this sample, this clone turned up once. The CDR3 nucleotides read TGTGCCAGCAGTCTAGACAGGGTGAACACTGAAGCTTTCTTT. It encodes CASSLDRVNTEAFF. The chain uses TRBV2 and TRBJ1-1; TRBD1 matches at 7 bases. CDR3 size: 14 residues. V was pared by 5 bases and J by 0 bases, with 3 bases of the junction left unmatched. From germline, CDR1 is SNHLY and CDR2 FYNNEI.

The chain couples TRBV6-5 to TRBJ1-1; possible D gene TRBD1, 5 bases. Between the trimmed V and J ends, which lost 3 bases and 0 bases, there was a span of 14 bases. This CDR3 is 16 amino acids long. CDR1 is MNHEY, CDR2 SVGAGI, per germline. The DNA of the CDR3 is TGTGCCAGCAGTTATAACCCCACAGGTATGAACACTGAAGCTTTCTTT. Translated, it gives CASSYNPTGMNTEAFF.

The rearrangement joins TRBV5-6 to TRBJ1-6, with D perhaps matching TRBD1 (5 bases). The CDR3 totals 17 residues. V lost 2 bases, J lost 3 bases, and 15 bases lay in between. CDR1 and CDR2 (germline): SGHDT, YYEEEE. The CDR3 DNA follows: TGTGCCAGCAGCTTTGGCAGGGCTTGGGACTATAATTCACCCCTCCACTTT. It encodes CASSFGRAWDYNSPLHF. The entire variable domain, with the rest obtained from reference TRBV5-6 and TRBJ1-6, is as follows: DAGVTQSPTHLIKTRGQQVTLRCSPKSGHDTVSWYQQALGQGPQFIFQYYEEEERQRGNFPDRFSGHQFPNYSSELNVNALLLGDSALYLCASSFGRAWDYNSPLHFGNGTRLTVT.

The chain recombines TRBV30 with TRBJ1-2, with D perhaps matching TRBD1 (6 bases). The CDR3 contains 12 residues. V was cut by 3 bases and J by 4 bases, with 9 bases left in between. The V gene's germline CDR1 is GTSNPN and CDR2 SVGIG (reference sequence). DNA for the CDR3: TGTGCCTGGAGGGAACAGGGCTATGGCTACACCTTC. Amino acid sequence: CAWREQGYGYTF.

The sample holds one count of this clone. The chain recombines TRBV7-6 with TRBJ2-1, with D uncertain. The CDR3 sequence is 12 residues long. V dropped 5 bases and J dropped 9 bases, with 11 bases sitting between them. CDR1 SGHVS and CDR2 FNYEAQ come from the germline V gene. CDR3 amino acids: CASSPALGEQFF. The CDR3 nucleotides are TGTGCCAGCAGCCCGGCCCTCGGTGAGCAGTTCTTC.

The gene calls are TRBV29-1 and TRBJ1-1; possibly TRBD1 for D (5 bases). The ends were cut back, 5 bases at V and 3 bases at J, with 16 bases in the middle. Germline V gives CDR1 SQVTM, CDR2 ANQGSEA. This CDR3 region has 14 residues. The CDR3 DNA reads as TGCAGCGTTCAGGGAAGGGTGACGGACACTGAAGCTTTCTTT. This encodes CSVQGRVTDTEAFF.